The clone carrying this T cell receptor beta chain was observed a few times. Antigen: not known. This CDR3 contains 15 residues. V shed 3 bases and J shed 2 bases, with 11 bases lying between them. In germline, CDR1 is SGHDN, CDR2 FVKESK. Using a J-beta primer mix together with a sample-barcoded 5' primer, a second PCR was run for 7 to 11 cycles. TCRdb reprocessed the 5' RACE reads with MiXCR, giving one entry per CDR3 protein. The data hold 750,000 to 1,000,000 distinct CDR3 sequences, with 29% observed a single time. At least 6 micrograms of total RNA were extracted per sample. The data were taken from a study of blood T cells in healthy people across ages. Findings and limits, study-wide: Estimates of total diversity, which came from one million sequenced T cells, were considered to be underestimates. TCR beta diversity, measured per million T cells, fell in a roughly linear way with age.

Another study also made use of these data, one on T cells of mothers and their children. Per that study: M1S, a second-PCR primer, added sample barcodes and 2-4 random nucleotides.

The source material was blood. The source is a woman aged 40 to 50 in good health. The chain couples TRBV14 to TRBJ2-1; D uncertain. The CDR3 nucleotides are TGTGCCAGCAGCCATGTGGGGATTGCCTACAATGAGCAGTTCTTC. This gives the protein CASSHVGIAYNEQFF.